The 8 T cell receptor beta chains below were found in one sample sequenced in a study of T-cell reconstitution after alpha-beta-depleted transplantation in children. For TCRbeta, the library was prepared with unique molecular identifiers. TCRdb re-derived calls from the PCR reads in MiXCR, one entry per CDR3 protein. Of about a million distinct CDR3 sequences in the sample, about 31% were seen once. The sample here was PBMCs, mostly from graft donor cells, taken 360 days after TCRalphabeta/CD19-depleted stem cell transplant. These receptors were taken from a boy less than two years old who had a stem cell transplant for SCID, so the T cells may come from the graft donor.

This clonotype was counted many times. The chain combines TRBV12-3 or TRBV12-4 with TRBJ2-3; D is possibly TRBD2 (5 bases). The length of the CDR3 is 15 residues. The V end was cut by 1 base, the J end by 1 base, with 9 bases between. The CDR3 DNA is TGTGCCAGCAGTTTAGGCGGACTTCGCACAGATACGCAGTATTTT. Residues: CASSLGGLRTDTQYF.

The sample holds many counts of this clonotype. This chain links TRBV5-1 with TRBJ2-5; D is unresolved. Germline V gene sequence: CDR1 SGHRS, CDR2 YFSETQ. Trimming cost V 0 bases and J 2 bases, with 5 bases left between them. The CDR3 has 13 amino acids. The CDR3 nucleotides read TGCGCCAGCAGCTTGGGAGAGCAAGAGACCCAGTACTTC. Translating it yields CASSLGEQETQYF.

V is TRBV12-3 or TRBV12-4 and J is TRBJ2-7; D perhaps matches TRBD1 (5 bases). V shed 5 bases and J shed 1 base, with 15 bases lying between them. This CDR3 has 15 residues. The CDR3 nucleotides are TGTGCCAGCAGTCCGCTAGAAGGGGCGTCCTACGAGCAGTACTTC. The encoded protein is CASSPLEGASYEQYF.

There are a few counts of this clonotype. This chain connects TRBV15 to TRBJ1-1; D ambiguous. Trimming shortened V by 1 base and J by 12 bases, and 12 bases separated the two germline ends. Germline V CDR1 and CDR2: LNHNV, YYDKDF (reference sequence). CDR3 size: 12 residues. The CDR3 DNA follows: TGTGCCACCAGCAGAGGGGCCCCCGAGACTTTCTTT. This encodes CATSRGAPETFF. Full variable domain (remainder filled in from reference TRBV15 and TRBJ1-1): DAMVIQNPRYQVTQFGKPVTLSCSQTLNHNVMYWYQQKSSQAPKLLFHYYDKDFNNEADTPDNFQSRRPNTSFCFLDIRSPGLGDTAMYLCATSRGAPETFFGQGTRLTVV.

The V and J genes are TRBV7-9 and TRBJ1-2; D may be TRBD1 (6 bases). Trimming took off 4 bases at V and 4 bases at J, with 19 bases between the two ends. This CDR3 is built from 16 residues. Germline assignment: CDR1 SEHNR and CDR2 FQNEAQ (reference sequence). The CDR3 sequence is CASSSHLLGGPYGYTF. For the CDR3, the DNA is TGTGCCAGCAGCTCCCACCTCTTGGGGGGGCCCTATGGCTACACCTTC. The variable domain in full, completed from reference TRBV7-9 and TRBJ1-2, reads DTGVSQNPRHKITKRGQNVTFRCDPISEHNRLYWYRQTLGQGPEFLTYFQNEAQLEKSRLLSDRFSAERPKGSFSTLEIQRTEQGDSAMYLCASSSHLLGGPYGYTFGSGTRLTVV.

Only a few counts were recorded for this clonotype. This chain links TRBV7-3 with TRBJ2-2; 7 bases agree with TRBD2. Trimming at V came to 1 base and at J to 5 bases, leaving 10 bases not matched to a gene. Germline assignment: CDR1 SGHTA and CDR2 FQGTGA. The CDR3 runs to 17 residues. CDR3 DNA sequence: TGTGCCAGCAGCTTAATCCCCGCTAGCGGCTTTACCGGGGAGCTGTTTTTT. As protein: CASSLIPASGFTGELFF.

The chain couples TRBV5-6 to TRBJ1-5; 10 bases fit TRBD1. V gave up 0 bases and J gave up 9 bases; unmatched junction bases: 12. Germline V lookup: CDR1 SGHDT, CDR2 YYEEEE. The CDR3 covers 17 residues. The CDR3 is CASSLGQGAILRPPQHF. The CDR3 DNA sequence: TGTGCCAGCAGCTTGGGACAGGGGGCGATTCTTCGTCCGCCCCAGCATTTT.

This clonotype showed up just a few times. The chain combines TRBV25-1 with TRBJ1-1; D possibly corresponds to TRBD1 (6 bases). This CDR3 comprises 15 residues. The germline CDR1 and CDR2 sequences are MGHDK and SYGVNS. V shed 0 bases and J shed 7 bases, with 15 bases lying between them. The CDR3 bases are TGTGCCAGCAGTGAATACCATCCCAAACAGGGTGAAGCTTTCTTT. Protein product: CASSEYHPKQGEAFF.